The 15 T cell receptor beta chains presented below share a single source sample, sequenced in a study of T-cell reconstitution after alpha-beta-depleted transplantation in children (dated by TCRdb to about 2016). The library relied on PCR. Sequencing instrument: Illumina HiSeq 2500. TCR libraries were prepared with molecular barcoding, using unique molecular identifiers to normalize TCRbeta repertoire quantification. TCRdb reran the public reads through fastp at Q25 and MiXCR, keeping productive beta chains. Rows with a matching CDR3 protein are joined into one entry that keeps the most common DNA and genes. This sample has 200,000 to 250,000 distinct CDR3 sequences in its table, and about a quarter of those were observed once. About 2.8% of the sample lies in the top ten. The label giving this sample's treatment or condition can be read as: allogeneic hematopoietic cell transplantation with graft depleted of TCRalphabeta T cells and CD19 B cells.

Specimen: PBMCs, collected before TCRalphabeta/CD19-depleted stem cell transplant. Every receptor here comes from a girl under 10 years old with Fanconi anemia, due to receive a stem cell transplant.

This clonotype came up a few times. CDR3 coding DNA: TGCAGCGTTGCCACAGAGAAGAATTCACCCCTCCACTTT. Protein sequence: CSVATEKNSPLHF. The chain recombines TRBV29-1 with TRBJ1-6; D uncertain. V lost 4 bases and J lost 7, with 11 bases in between. CDR3 length: 13 amino acids. Germline values: CDR1 SQVTM, CDR2 ANQGSEA. The full variable domain, its missing parts supplied by reference TRBV29-1 and TRBJ1-6, is SAVISQKPSRDICQRGTSLTIQCQVDSQVTMMFWYRQQPGQSLTLIATANQGSEATYESGFVIDKFPISRPNLTFSTLTVSNMSPEDSSIYLCSVATEKNSPLHFGNGTRLTVT.

The chain uses TRBV7-8 and TRBJ2-6; D gene ambiguous. The V gene lost 8 bases and the J gene lost 0 bases, with 20 bases spanning the gap. The CDR3 totals 18 residues. Germline V gene sequence: CDR1 SGHVS, CDR2 FQNEAQ. The CDR3 coding sequence is TGTGCCAGCTCCCATCTTTGGATAACCCTCTCTGGGGCCAACGTCCTGACTTTC. Its protein is CASSHLWITLSGANVLTF.

This clonotype was recorded at least ten times. This chain joins TRBV7-2 and TRBJ2-1; 7 bases agree with TRBD1. Per the germline V gene, CDR1 is SGHTA and CDR2 is FQGNSA. The CDR3 length is 14 residues. The V and J ends lost 5 bases and 9 bases, in that order; junction bases with no gene match: 10. DNA for the CDR3: TGTGCCAGCAGCCCTGGGACAGAACTGTCTGAGCAGTTCTTC. The encoded protein is CASSPGTELSEQFF.

This clonotype has ten or more counts. The gene calls are TRBV9 and TRBJ2-3; perhaps TRBD2 as D (5 bases). Germline assignment: CDR1 SGDLS and CDR2 YYNGEE. The CDR3 loop spans 15 amino acids. Trimming left V 1 base short and J 10 bases short, with 19 bases between. CDR3 in amino acids: CASSVSEVGRYSQYF. The DNA for the CDR3 is TGTGCCAGCAGCGTATCGGAGGTAGGGCGGTATTCGCAGTATTTT.

The chain recombines TRBV7-8 with TRBJ2-7, with 8 bases fitting TRBD1. In germline, CDR1 is SGHVS, CDR2 FQNEAQ. The junction had 7 bases not matched to a gene; V was cut back by 1 base and J by 2 bases. This CDR3 is built from 16 residues. The CDR3, as DNA: TGTGCCAGCAGCTTAGAACCCGGACAGGGTACCTACGAGCAGTACTTC. It translates to CASSLEPGQGTYEQYF.

In its sample, this clonotype was seen a few times. This chain links TRBV10-2 with TRBJ2-2; 9 nucleotides align to TRBD1. Germline loops: CDR1 WSHSY, CDR2 SAAADI. CDR3 length: 14 residues. V gave up 5 bases and J gave up 7 bases; unmatched junction bases: 5. CDR3 DNA sequence: TGCGCCAGCAGTACGACAGGGGGAGTCGGGGAGCTGTTTTTT. It specifies CASSTTGGVGELFF.

The rearrangement joins TRBV15 to TRBJ1-5; 10 bases line up with TRBD1. V gave up 0 bases and J gave up 2 bases; unmatched junction bases: 4. Germline lookup yields CDR1 LNHNV and CDR2 YYDKDF (reference sequence). The length of the CDR3 is 17 residues. The CDR3 bases are TGTGCCACCAGCAGAGAGGGACAGGGGTGGGGCAATCAGCCCCAGCATTTT. Translation: CATSREGQGWGNQPQHF.

The rearrangement uses TRBV29-1 and TRBJ2-3; D may be TRBD2 (6 bases). Germline V gene data show CDR1 as SQVTM and CDR2 as ANQGSEA. The CDR3 is made up of 13 amino acids. V was shortened by 1 base and J by 3 bases, with 8 bases between the two germline ends. In DNA, the CDR3 is TGCAGCGTTGAAGGGAGGGAAACAGATACGCAGTATTTT. It codes for CSVEGRETDTQYF.

This clonotype was seen more than once but under ten times. The chain links TRBV28 to TRBJ2-7, with a tentative D call TRBD1 (5 bases). The CDR3 extends over 17 amino acids. The ends were cut back, 2 bases at V and 0 bases at J, with 17 bases in the middle. Germline assignment: CDR1 MDHEN and CDR2 SYDVKM. The CDR3 nucleotides read TGTGCCAGCAGTTTAAGGGGTCAGGGCCTCGTCTCCTACGAGCAGTACTTC. Protein product: CASSLRGQGLVSYEQYF.

This clonotype was picked up many times. The rearrangement links TRBV5-6 to TRBJ2-2, with D unresolved. Germline V gene data show CDR1 as SGHDT and CDR2 as YYEEEE. CDR3 size: 14 residues. V was cut by 0 bases and J by 8 bases, with 11 bases left in between. As DNA, the CDR3 is TGTGCCAGCAGCTTGGGGACGCTGCGGGGGGAGCTGTTTTTT. This sequence encodes CASSLGTLRGELFF.

The chain recombines TRBV20-1 with TRBJ1-6; TRBD1 might be the D (6 bases). The CDR3 loop spans 14 amino acids. The V end was cut by 4 bases, the J end by 5 bases, with 12 bases between. Looked up from germline, CDR1 is DFQATT and CDR2 is SNEGSKA (reference sequence). CDR3 bases: TGCAGTGCTATAAGGACAGCAAATAATTCACCCCTCCACTTT. Its protein product is CSAIRTANNSPLHF.

V and J are TRBV5-1 and TRBJ2-1, with TRBD2 identical over 12 bases. Germline trimming cut 0 bases from V and 7 bases from J; bases unmatched to any gene: 5. Germline assignment: CDR1 SGHRS and CDR2 YFSETQ. The CDR3 consists of 16 residues. The CDR3 nucleotides are TGCGCCAGCAGCTTGGGACTAGCGGGAGTAGTAAATGAGCAGTTCTTC. It codes for CASSLGLAGVVNEQFF. The full variable domain, rest sourced from reference TRBV5-1 and TRBJ2-1, is KAGVTQTPRYLIKTRGQQVTLSCSPISGHRSVSWYQQTPGQGLQFLFEYFSETQRNKGNFPGRFSGRQFSNSRSEMNVSTLELGDSALYLCASSLGLAGVVNEQFFGPGTRLTVL.

The chain combines TRBV12-3 or TRBV12-4 with TRBJ2-3; 7 nucleotides match TRBD2. The CDR3 extends over 16 amino acids. The V and J ends lost 6 bases and 1 base, in that order; junction bases with no gene match: 10. CDR3 loop: CASSRTRVAGTDTQYF. The CDR3 DNA sequence: TGTGCCAGCAGCAGGACTAGAGTCGCTGGCACAGATACGCAGTATTTT.

The sample holds many counts of this clonotype. The chain recombines TRBV29-1 with TRBJ2-3; 7 nucleotides match TRBD2. The length of the CDR3 is 14 residues. The junction had 8 bases not matched to a gene; V was cut back by 5 bases and J by 3 bases. Germline assignment: CDR1 SQVTM and CDR2 ANQGSEA. CDR3 protein: CSVCPAGTTDTQYF. For the CDR3, the DNA is TGCAGCGTTTGTCCAGCGGGGACGACAGATACGCAGTATTTT.

The rearrangement joins TRBV28 to TRBJ2-2; 9 nucleotides line up with TRBD2. With V trimmed by 5 bases and J by 4 bases, 5 bases remained unmatched. Germline V lookup: CDR1 MDHEN, CDR2 SYDVKM. This CDR3 is 15 amino acids long. CDR3 in amino acids: CASSGVAGVTGELFF. The CDR3 DNA reads TGTGCCAGCAGTGGGGTAGCGGGGGTCACCGGGGAGCTGTTTTTT.